These 8 T cell receptor beta chains were sequenced from one sample in a study of blood T cell repertoires in COVID-19. Produced via immunoSEQ multiplex PCR; TCRdb's table is partial and in-frame only. The repertoire includes under 350,000 clones, roughly 86% of them detected once, and approximately 2% sits in the top ten. Sequenced sample: PBMCs or T cells enriched from blood (not recorded which). Source of these receptors: an older woman who had recovered from COVID-19.

The rearrangement uses TRBV7-3 and TRBJ2-1; TRBD2 matches 8 bases. From germline, CDR1 is SGHTA and CDR2 FQGTGA. The CDR3 totals 15 residues. V shed 0 bases and J 7 bases; nucleotides not matched to a gene: 5. The CDR3 sequence is CASSLTEREINEQFF. Here the CDR3 DNA reads TGTGCCAGCAGCTTAACCGAGCGGGAGATAAATGAGCAGTTCTTC. Together with reference TRBV7-3 and TRBJ2-1, the CDR3 gives the full variable domain: GAGVSQTPSNKVTEKGKYVELRCDPISGHTALYWYRQSLGQGPEFLIYFQGTGAADDSGLPNDRFFAVRPEGSVSTLKIQRTERGDSAVYLCASSLTEREINEQFFGPGTRLTVL.

The chain combines TRBV7-8 with TRBJ1-2; 9 bases match TRBD1. The CDR3 has 15 amino acids. Germline V gives CDR1 SGHVS, CDR2 FQNEAQ. The V gene end was trimmed by 1 base and the J gene end by 8 bases; junction bases not matched to a gene: 8. The CDR3 sequence: CASSLDETGGGGYTF. CDR3 coding DNA: TGTGCCAGCAGCTTAGATGAGACAGGGGGAGGCGGCTACACCTTC.

The V and J genes are TRBV6-4 and TRBJ2-2; D is ambiguous. The CDR3 totals 13 residues. Germline assignment: CDR1 MRHNA and CDR2 SNTAGT. V lost 1 base and J 6 bases, leaving 6 bases between the germline ends. The CDR3 nucleotides read TGTGCCAGCAGTGACTTTCAATCCGGGGAGCTGTTTTTT. Its translation is CASSDFQSGELFF.

The rearrangement uses TRBV5-4 and TRBJ2-4; 7 bases are a match to TRBD2. The CDR3 totals 18 residues. Germline lookup yields CDR1 SGHNT and CDR2 YYREEE (reference sequence). Trimming at V came to 4 bases and at J to 9 bases, leaving 22 bases not matched to a gene. The chain's CDR3 is CASSPGGGSGAAEGIQYF. In nucleotides, the CDR3 is TGTGCCAGCAGCCCTGGTGGGGGGAGCGGGGCGGCGGAAGGCATTCAGTACTTC.

V usage is TRBV30 and J usage is TRBJ2-2; unclear D gene. V lost 3 bases and J lost 1, with 18 bases in between. The CDR3 is made up of 17 amino acids. Germline V gives CDR1 GTSNPN, CDR2 SVGIG (reference sequence). This chain's CDR3 is CAWSENPAERNTGELFF. CDR3 coding DNA: TGTGCCTGGAGCGAGAATCCGGCGGAGAGGAACACCGGGGAGCTGTTTTTT.

The chain joins TRBV7-2 to TRBJ2-1; 9 nucleotides align to TRBD2. With 5 bases clipped from V and 3 bases from J, the junction kept 5 bases outside the gene matches. Germline V lookup: CDR1 SGHTA, CDR2 FQGNSA. This CDR3 comprises 15 residues. CDR3 sequence: CASSRSSGSYNEQFF. CDR3 nucleotide sequence: TGTGCCAGCAGCAGGAGTAGCGGGAGCTACAATGAGCAGTTCTTC.

This chain links TRBV2 with TRBJ2-4; 10 positions agree with TRBD1. Looked up from germline, CDR1 is SNHLY and CDR2 is FYNNEI. J gave up 9 bases and V 10 bases, and 6 bases lay outside the gene matches. This CDR3 comprises 12 residues. CDR3 DNA: TGTGCCAAAGGGACAGGGGTCGGCATTCAGTACTTC. This translates into CAKGTGVGIQYF.

This chain links TRBV28 with TRBJ1-4; D is unclear. CDR3 length: 13 residues. Trimming pared 7 bases from V and 8 bases from J, leaving 14 bases between. Looked up from germline, CDR1 is MDHEN and CDR2 is SYDVKM. CDR3 in DNA: TGTGCCAGCACGAAGGCTGAGGGCGAAAAACTGTTTTTT. Protein sequence: CASTKAEGEKLFF.